This T cell receptor (beta chain) emerged from a study of blood T cell repertoires in COVID-19 (dated by TCRdb to 2020 to 2022). With respect to the entire study: The collaborator samples originated in the United States, Italy and Spain and spanned the acute and convalescent phases of COVID-19. A freely available public database, intended as a resource for researchers studying the immune response to SARS-CoV-2, is where the repertoires were released. Deeply sampled blood TCRbeta repertoires from subjects exposed to, actively infected with, or recovered from COVID-19 were included in the dataset. The prospective study material was composed of cDNA or gDNA derived from T cells, B-cell-depleted T cells, or PBMCs. The sample metadata nearly always contained a de-identified subject ID, COVID-19 status, age in years and sex. Samples came from the ongoing ImmuneRACE study (first 160 participants) plus 1,254 subjects from 6 global collaborators. Where HLA class I and class II types were available, the types were taken from metadata supplied by the sample provider, not from assay-based typing.

Of note for this clone: The antigen it recognizes is unknown. Nothing much larger sits one base from this clone, and base qualities are not available.

General conclusions and limits of the study: How much clinical and demographic metadata was included differed by source and by participant, and the metadata was provided uncurated.

After removal of 3 bases from V and 7 bases from J, the junction retains 6 bases not matched to a gene. Sequences SNHLY (CDR1) and FYNNEI (CDR2) are obtained from the germline V gene. Measured from the cysteine to the phenylalanine, the CDR3 is 14 residues long. The read is trimmed to its CDR3 DNA, 42 bases read in frame from base 1. The collaborating institutions used their own protocols to collect whole blood in K2EDTA tubes. For TCRbeta analysis, collaborator samples were shipped as frozen whole blood, as isolated PBMCs, or as DNA extracted from either sample type. TCRbeta CDR3 regions were amplified from genomic DNA by means of the immunoSEQ Assay, a bias-controlled multiplex PCR. Under the source paper's analysis protocol: The number of nucleated cells in each sample was estimated by amplification of reference gene primers within the assay. To quantify the absolute abundance of each unique TCRbeta CDR3 rearrangement, sequence reads were collapsed and filtered. For each sample, productive Simpson clonality was calculated as the square root of Simpson's diversity index across productive rearrangements. TCRdb's version of the immuneACCESS table is confined to in-frame rearrangements and falls short of the full clone set. An unresolved V gene accounts for under half of the shortfall where checked; the remainder is of unknown origin. The V and J calls and clone size come from that table; D and trimming were worked out from the DNA. This sample gives about 190,000 clones in total; 84% of them show up just once. The top ten clones comprise 4.5% to 5.5% of the sample.

The sample comprised peripheral blood. The chain is made from TRBV2 and TRBJ2-5, and 9 junction bases match TRBD2. This receptor was obtained from a woman in her 70s with active or convalescent COVID-19. The CDR3 protein: CASSEGLAGWTQYF. The DNA sequence is as follows: TGTGCCAGCAGTGAGGGGCTAGCGGGATGGACCCAGTACTTC.